This T cell receptor (beta chain) was observed in a study of T cell responses to AZD1222 COVID-19 vaccine. V was pared by 7 bases and J by 2 bases, with 12 bases between. This CDR3 has 13 residues. Germline-derived CDR1 and CDR2 are MNHEY and SVGAGI. The table came from immunoSEQ multiplex PCR; TCRdb's copy has only in-frame clones and leaves some out. Of approximately 200,000 clones listed, about nine tenths are singletons. The clonotype originates from an adult who received the AZD1222 COVID-19 vaccine. The sequencing here drew on peripheral blood, taken 28 days after the second AZD1222 dose. This chain joins TRBV6-5 and TRBJ2-7, with D perhaps matching TRBD1 or TRBD2 (6 bases each). CDR3: CASKHRGPYEQYF. The CDR3 nucleotides read TGTGCCAGCAAGCACCGGGGGCCCTACGAGCAGTACTTC.